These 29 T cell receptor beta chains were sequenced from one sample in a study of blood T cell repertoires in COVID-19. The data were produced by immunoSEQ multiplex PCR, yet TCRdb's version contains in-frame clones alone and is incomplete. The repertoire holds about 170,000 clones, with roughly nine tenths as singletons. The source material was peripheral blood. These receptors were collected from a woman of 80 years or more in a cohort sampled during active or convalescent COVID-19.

In nucleotides, the CDR3 is TGTGCCAGCAGTGTTGGGACAGCCCTGGGGAATGGAAACACCATATATTTT. Its translation: CASSVGTALGNGNTIYF. The rearrangement uses TRBV6-1 and TRBJ1-3, with 7 bases matching TRBD1. Germline-derived CDR1 and CDR2 are MNHNS and SASEGT. Trimming cost V 4 bases and J 3 bases; bases outside gene matches: 12. This CDR3 contains 17 residues.

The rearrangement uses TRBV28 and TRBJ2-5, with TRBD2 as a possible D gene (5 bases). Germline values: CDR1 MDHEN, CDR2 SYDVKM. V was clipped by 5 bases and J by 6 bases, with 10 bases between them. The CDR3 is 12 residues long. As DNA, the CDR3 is TGTGCCAGCAGTCTCGGGGTTCAGACCCAGTACTTC. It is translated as CASSLGVQTQYF.

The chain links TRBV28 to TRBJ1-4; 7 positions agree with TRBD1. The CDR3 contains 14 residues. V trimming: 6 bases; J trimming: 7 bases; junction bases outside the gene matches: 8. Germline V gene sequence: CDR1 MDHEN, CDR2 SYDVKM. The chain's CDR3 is CASSPGGGPEKLFF. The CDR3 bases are TGTGCCAGCAGCCCGGGAGGGGGCCCTGAAAAACTGTTTTTT.

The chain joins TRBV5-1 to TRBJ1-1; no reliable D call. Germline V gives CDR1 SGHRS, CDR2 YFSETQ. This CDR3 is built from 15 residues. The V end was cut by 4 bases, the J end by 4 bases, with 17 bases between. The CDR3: CASSPLAGLSTEAFF. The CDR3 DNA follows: TGCGCCAGCAGCCCGCTCGCGGGTTTGAGCACTGAAGCTTTCTTT.

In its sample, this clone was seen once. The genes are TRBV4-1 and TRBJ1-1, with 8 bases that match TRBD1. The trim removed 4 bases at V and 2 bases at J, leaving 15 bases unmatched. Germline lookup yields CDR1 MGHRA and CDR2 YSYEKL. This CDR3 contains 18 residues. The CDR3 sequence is CASSPVIFGQGLNTEAFF. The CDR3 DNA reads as TGCGCCAGCAGCCCAGTAATCTTTGGACAGGGCCTCAACACTGAAGCTTTCTTT.

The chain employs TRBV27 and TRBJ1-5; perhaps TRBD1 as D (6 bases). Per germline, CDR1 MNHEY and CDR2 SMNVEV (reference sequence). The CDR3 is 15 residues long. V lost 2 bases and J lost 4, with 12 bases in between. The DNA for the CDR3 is TGTGCCAGCAGTTTAGAGGGGGTTGGAAATCAGCCCCAGCATTTT. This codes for CASSLEGVGNQPQHF.

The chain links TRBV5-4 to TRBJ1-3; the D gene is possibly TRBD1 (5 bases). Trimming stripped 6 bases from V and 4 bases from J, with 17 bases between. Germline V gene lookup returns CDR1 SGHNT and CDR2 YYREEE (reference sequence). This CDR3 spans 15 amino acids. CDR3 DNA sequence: TGTGCCAGCACCCTGGGAGGGGATGGCGGAAACACCATATATTTT. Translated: CASTLGGDGGNTIYF.

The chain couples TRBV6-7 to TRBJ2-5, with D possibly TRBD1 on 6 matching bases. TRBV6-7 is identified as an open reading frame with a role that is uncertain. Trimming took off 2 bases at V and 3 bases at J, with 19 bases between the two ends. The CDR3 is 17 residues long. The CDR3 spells CASSYPRKDRTKETQYF. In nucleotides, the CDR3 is TGTGCCAGCAGTTACCCAAGAAAAGACAGGACCAAAGAGACCCAGTACTTC.

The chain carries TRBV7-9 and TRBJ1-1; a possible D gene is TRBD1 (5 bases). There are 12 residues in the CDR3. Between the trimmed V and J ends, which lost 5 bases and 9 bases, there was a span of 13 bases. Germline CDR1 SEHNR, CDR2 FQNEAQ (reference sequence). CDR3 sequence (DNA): TGTGCCAGCAGCCTGGATCGACAGAAAGCTTTCTTT. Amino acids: CASSLDRQKAFF.

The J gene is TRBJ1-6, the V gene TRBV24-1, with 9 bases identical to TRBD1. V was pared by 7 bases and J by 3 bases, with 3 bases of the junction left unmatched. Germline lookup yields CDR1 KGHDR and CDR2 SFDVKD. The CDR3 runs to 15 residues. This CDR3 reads CATSEGQGYNSPLHF. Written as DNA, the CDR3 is TGTGCCACCAGCGAGGGACAGGGCTATAATTCACCCCTCCACTTT.

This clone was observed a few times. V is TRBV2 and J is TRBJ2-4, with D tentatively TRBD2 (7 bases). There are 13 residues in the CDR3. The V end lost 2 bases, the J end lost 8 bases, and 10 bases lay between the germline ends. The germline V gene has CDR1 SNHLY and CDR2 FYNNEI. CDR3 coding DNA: TGTGCCAGCAGTGAACAGGGGAGGGACATTCAGTACTTC. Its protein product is CASSEQGRDIQYF. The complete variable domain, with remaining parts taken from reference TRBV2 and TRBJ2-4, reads EPEVTQTPSHQVTQMGQEVILRCVPISNHLYFYWYRQILGQKVEFLVSFYNNEISEKSEIFDDQFSVERPDGSNFTLKIRSTKLEDSAMYFCASSEQGRDIQYFGAGTRLSVL.

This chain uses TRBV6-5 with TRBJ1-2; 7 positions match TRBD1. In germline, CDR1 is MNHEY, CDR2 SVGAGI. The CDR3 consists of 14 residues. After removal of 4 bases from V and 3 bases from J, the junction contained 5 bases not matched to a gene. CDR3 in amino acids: CASSSQGGDYGYTF. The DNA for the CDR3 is TGTGCCAGCAGTTCGCAGGGGGGAGACTATGGCTACACCTTC.

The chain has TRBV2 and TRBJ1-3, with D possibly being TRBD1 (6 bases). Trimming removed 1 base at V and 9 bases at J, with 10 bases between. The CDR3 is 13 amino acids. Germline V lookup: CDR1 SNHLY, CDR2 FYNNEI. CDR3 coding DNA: TGTGCCAGCAGTGAAGGGACAGTCGGCACCATATATTTT. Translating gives CASSEGTVGTIYF.

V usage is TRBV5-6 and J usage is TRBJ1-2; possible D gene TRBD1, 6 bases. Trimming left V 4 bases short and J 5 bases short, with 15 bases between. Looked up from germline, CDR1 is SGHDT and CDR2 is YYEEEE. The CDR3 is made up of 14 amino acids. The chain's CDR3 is CASSQGPGGYGYTF. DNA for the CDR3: TGTGCCAGCAGCCAGGGGCCGGGGGGATATGGCTACACCTTC.

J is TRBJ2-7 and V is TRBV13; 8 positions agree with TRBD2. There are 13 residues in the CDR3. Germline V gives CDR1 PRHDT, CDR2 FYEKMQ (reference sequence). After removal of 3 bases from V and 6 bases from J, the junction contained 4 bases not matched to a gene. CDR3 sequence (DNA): TGTGCCAGCAGCTTCCGGACTAGCAGCGAGCAGTACGTC. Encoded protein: CASSFRTSSEQYV.

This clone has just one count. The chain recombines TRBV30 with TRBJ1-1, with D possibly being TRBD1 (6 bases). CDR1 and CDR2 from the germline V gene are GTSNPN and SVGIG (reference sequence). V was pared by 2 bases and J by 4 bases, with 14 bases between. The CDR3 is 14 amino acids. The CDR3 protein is CAWSRGGGGTEAFF. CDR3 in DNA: TGTGCCTGGAGTCGCGGGGGCGGAGGCACTGAAGCTTTCTTT.

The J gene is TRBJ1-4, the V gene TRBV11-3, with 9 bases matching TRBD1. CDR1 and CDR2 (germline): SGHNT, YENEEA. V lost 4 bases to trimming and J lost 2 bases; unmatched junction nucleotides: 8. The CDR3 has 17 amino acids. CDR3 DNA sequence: TGTGCCAGCAGCTCAGGGACAGGGCGAAGTACTAATGAAAAACTGTTTTTT. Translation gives CASSSGTGRSTNEKLFF.

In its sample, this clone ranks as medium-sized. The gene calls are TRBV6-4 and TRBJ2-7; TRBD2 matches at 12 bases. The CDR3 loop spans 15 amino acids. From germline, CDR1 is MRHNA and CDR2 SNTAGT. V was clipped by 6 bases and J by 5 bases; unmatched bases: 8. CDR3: CASSPGTSGSDEQYF. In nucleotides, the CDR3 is TGTGCCAGCAGCCCCGGGACTAGCGGGTCCGACGAGCAGTACTTC.

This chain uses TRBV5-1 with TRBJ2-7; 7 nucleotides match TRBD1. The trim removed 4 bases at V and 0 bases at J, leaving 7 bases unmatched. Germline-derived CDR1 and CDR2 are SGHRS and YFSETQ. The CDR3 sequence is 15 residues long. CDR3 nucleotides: TGCGCCAGCAGCGTCACCGGGACAGACTCCTACGAGCAGTACTTC. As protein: CASSVTGTDSYEQYF.

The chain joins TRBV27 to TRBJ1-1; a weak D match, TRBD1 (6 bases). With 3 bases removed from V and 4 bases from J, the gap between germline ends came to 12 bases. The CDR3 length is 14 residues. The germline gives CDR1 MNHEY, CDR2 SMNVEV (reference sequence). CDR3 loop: CASSFNRAGTEAFF. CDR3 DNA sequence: TGTGCCAGCAGTTTTAACAGGGCTGGCACTGAAGCTTTCTTT.

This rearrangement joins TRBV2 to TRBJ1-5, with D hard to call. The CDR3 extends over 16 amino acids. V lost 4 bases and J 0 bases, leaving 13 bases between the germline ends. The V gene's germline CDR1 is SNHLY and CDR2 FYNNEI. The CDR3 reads CASSVLDGDSNQPQHF. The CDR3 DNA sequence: TGTGCCAGCAGTGTCTTAGACGGGGATAGCAATCAGCCCCAGCATTTT.

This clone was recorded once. The CDR3 loop reads CASREGLAGPANTGELFF. DNA of the CDR3: TGTGCCAGCAGGGAGGGGCTAGCGGGGCCCGCGAACACCGGGGAGCTGTTTTTT. The chain joins TRBV25-1 to TRBJ2-2; 9 bases match TRBD2. The CDR3 spans 18 residues. V lost 6 bases to trimming and J lost 0 bases; unmatched junction nucleotides: 11. The germline V gene encodes CDR1 MGHDK and CDR2 SYGVNS. Full variable domain (rest looked up from reference TRBV25-1 and TRBJ2-2): EADIYQTPRYLVIGTGKKITLECSQTMGHDKMYWYQQDPGMELHLIHYSYGVNSTEKGDLSSESTVSRIRTEHFPLTLESARPSHTSQYLCASREGLAGPANTGELFFGEGSRLTVL.

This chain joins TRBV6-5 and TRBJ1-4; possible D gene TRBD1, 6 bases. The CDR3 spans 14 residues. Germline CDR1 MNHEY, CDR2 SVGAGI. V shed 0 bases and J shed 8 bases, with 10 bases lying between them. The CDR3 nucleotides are TGTGCCAGCAGTTACTCGGGGGCAGGAGAAAAACTGTTTTTT. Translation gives CASSYSGAGEKLFF.

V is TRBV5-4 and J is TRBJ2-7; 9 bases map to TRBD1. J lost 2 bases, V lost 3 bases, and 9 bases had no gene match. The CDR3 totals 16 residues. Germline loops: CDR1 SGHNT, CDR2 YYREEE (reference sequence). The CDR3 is CASSSKNTGGAYEQYV. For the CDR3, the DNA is TGTGCCAGCAGCTCGAAAAATACAGGGGGCGCCTACGAGCAGTACGTC.

Written as DNA, the CDR3 is TGCGCCAGACTGCACAATAACACAGGGATCCCATTATTCAATCAGCCCCAGCATTTT. Its protein is CARLHNNTGIPLFNQPQHF. V is TRBV5-1 and J is TRBJ1-5, with D possibly being TRBD1 (6 bases). The CDR3 has 19 amino acids. Germline CDR1 is SGHRS and CDR2 is YFSETQ. Trimming pared 8 bases from V and 3 bases from J, leaving 30 bases between.

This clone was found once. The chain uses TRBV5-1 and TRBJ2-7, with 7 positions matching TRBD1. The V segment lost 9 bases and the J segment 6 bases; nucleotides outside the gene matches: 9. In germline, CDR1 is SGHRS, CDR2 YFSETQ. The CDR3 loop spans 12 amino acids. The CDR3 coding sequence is TGCGCCATCCGGACAGGCCAGGGCGAGCAGTACTTC. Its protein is CAIRTGQGEQYF.

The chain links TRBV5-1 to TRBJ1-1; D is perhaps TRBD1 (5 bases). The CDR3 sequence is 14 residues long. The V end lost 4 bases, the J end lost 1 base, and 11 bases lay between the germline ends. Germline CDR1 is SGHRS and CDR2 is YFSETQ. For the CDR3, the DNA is TGCGCCAGCAGCCAACAAACAGGGAACACTGAAGCTTTCTTT. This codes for CASSQQTGNTEAFF.

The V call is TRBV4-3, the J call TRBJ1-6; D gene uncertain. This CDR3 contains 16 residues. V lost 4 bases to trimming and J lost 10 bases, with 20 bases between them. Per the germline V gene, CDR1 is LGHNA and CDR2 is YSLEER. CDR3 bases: TGCGCCAGCAGCCCCCGATCGGATATGGTCGGGTCACCCCTCCACTTT. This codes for CASSPRSDMVGSPLHF.

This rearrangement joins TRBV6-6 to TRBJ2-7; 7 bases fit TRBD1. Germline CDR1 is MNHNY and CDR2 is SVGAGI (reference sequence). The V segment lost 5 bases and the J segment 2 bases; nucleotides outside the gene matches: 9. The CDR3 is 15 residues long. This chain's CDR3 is CASSPFTGAAYEQYF. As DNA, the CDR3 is TGTGCCAGCAGTCCCTTCACAGGGGCGGCCTACGAGCAGTACTTC.